A single sample gave rise to the 4 T cell receptor beta chains below, sequenced in a study of siplizumab effects on memory and regulatory T cells. The table came from immunoSEQ multiplex PCR; TCRdb's copy has only in-frame clones and leaves some out. Among about 27,000 clones listed, around 83% were seen once. Material for sequencing was memory CD4+ T cells sorted from blood. The origin of the receptors is a human donor in good health.

Note on this clone: Other DNA sequences in the same sample also yield this CDR3. This chain links TRBV18 with TRBJ2-2; D is perhaps TRBD1 (5 bases). This CDR3 has 15 amino acids. Germline CDR1 KGHSH, CDR2 LQKENI. The V end was cut by 2 bases, the J end by 6 bases, with 13 bases between. The CDR3: CASSPSYQGAGELFF. CDR3 DNA: TGTGCCAGCTCACCAAGCTATCAGGGTGCCGGGGAGCTGTTTTTT.

The chain joins TRBV14 to TRBJ2-2, with D uncertain. Germline V gives CDR1 SGHDN, CDR2 FVKESK. CDR3 length: 14 residues. V lost 4 bases to trimming and J lost 3 bases, with 9 bases between them. CDR3 amino acids: CASSRGRYTGELFF. The DNA of the CDR3 is TGTGCCAGCAGCCGGGGTCGATACACCGGGGAGCTGTTTTTT.

This rearrangement joins TRBV30 to TRBJ2-7; 8 bases align to TRBD2. The V segment lost 3 bases and the J segment 4 bases; nucleotides outside the gene matches: 5. Per the germline V gene, CDR1 is GTSNPN and CDR2 is SVGIG (reference sequence). The CDR3 has 13 residues. The CDR3 bases are TGTGCCTGGAGAGGGCGGGAGGTTTACGAGCAGTACTTC. Translating gives CAWRGREVYEQYF.

V usage is TRBV6-5 and J usage is TRBJ1-3; D is unclear. Deletions cut 2 bases from V and 1 base from J, with 12 bases between. CDR3 length: 16 amino acids. Looked up from germline, CDR1 is MNHEY and CDR2 is SVGAGI. In DNA form, the CDR3 reads TGTGCCAGCAGTTACGAGGCCTTAAATTCTGGAAACACCATATATTTT. Its protein is CASSYEALNSGNTIYF.